This T cell receptor beta chain was retrieved from a study of blood T cell repertoires in COVID-19. The data were produced by immunoSEQ multiplex PCR, yet TCRdb's version contains in-frame clones alone and is incomplete. The profile shows about 23,000 clones, about 88% of them singletons. The CDR3 spans 12 residues. Trimming left V 5 bases short and J 2 bases short, with 5 bases between. Germline lookup yields CDR1 SNHLY and CDR2 FYNNEI. This clone was seen a single time. The chain has TRBV2 and TRBJ2-3; D gene ambiguous. This sequence originates from a man between 65 and 85 years old in a cohort sampled during active COVID-19. The sequencing sample was made of peripheral blood. The DNA of the CDR3 is TGTGCCAGCAGTCTTCTCACAGATACGCAGTATTTT. Translation: CASSLLTDTQYF.